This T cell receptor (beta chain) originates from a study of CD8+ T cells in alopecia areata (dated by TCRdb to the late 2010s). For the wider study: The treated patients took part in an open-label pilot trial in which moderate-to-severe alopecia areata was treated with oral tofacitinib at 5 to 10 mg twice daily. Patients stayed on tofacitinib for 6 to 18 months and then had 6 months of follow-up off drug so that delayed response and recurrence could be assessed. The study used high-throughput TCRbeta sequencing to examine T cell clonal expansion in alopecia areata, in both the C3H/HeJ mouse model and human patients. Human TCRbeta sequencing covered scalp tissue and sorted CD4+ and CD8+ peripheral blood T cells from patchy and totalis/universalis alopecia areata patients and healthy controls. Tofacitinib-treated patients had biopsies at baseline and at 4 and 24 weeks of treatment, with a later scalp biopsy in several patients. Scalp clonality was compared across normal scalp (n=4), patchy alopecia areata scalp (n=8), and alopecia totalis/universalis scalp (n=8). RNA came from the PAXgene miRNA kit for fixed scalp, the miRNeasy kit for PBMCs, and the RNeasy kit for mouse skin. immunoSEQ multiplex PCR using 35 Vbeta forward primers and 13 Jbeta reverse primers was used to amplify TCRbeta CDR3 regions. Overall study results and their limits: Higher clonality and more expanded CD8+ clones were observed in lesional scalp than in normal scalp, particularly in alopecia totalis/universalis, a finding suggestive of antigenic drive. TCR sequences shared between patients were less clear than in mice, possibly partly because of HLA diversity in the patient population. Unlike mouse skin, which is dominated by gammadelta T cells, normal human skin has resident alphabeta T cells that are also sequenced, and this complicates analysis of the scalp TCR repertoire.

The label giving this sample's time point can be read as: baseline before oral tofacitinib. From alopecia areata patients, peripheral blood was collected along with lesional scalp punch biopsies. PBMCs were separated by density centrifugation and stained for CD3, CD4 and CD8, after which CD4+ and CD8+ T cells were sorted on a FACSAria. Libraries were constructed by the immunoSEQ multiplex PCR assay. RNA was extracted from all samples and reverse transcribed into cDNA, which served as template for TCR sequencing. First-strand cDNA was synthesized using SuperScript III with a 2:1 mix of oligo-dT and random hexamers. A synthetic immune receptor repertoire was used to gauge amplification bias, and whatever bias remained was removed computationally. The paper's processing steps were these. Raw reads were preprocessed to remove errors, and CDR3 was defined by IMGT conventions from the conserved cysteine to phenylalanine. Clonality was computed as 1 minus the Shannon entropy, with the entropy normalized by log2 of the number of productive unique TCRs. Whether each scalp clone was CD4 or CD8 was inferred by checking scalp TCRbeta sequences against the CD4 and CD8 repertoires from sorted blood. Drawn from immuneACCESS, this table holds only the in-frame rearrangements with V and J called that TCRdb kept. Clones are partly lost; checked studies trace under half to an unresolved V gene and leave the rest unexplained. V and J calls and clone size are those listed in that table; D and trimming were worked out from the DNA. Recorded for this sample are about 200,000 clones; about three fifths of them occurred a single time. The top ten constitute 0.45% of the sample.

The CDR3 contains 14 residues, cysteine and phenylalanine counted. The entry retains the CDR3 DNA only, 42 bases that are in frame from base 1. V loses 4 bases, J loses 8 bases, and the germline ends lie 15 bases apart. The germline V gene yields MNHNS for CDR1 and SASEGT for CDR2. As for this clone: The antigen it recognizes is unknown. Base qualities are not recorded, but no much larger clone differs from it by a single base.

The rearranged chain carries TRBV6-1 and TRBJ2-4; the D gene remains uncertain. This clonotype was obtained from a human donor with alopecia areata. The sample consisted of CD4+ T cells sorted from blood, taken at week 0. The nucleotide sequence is TGTGCCAGCAGTGTGGGCGAGTGGGGATACATTCAGTACTTC. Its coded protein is CASSVGEWGYIQYF.